These T cell receptor beta chains were read from a single sample in a study of early T cells in non-severe SARS-CoV-2 infection. TCRdb analysed the 5' RACE reads with MiXCR anew, one entry per CDR3 protein. In the table there are approximately 27,000 distinct CDR3 sequences, about 5% of which are singletons. Sequenced sample: whole blood. The receptors were sampled from an adult who was a healthcare worker with PCR-confirmed SARS-CoV-2 infection or an uninfected control (not recorded which). CDR3s include the opening cysteine and the closing phenylalanine or tryptophan. The D gene is left open where the match is weak. Clone size is given for some rows only: seen once, a few or many times, or a class if the clone is expanded.

D gene: TRBD2; clone size: NA; J gene: TRBJ2-1; V gene: TRBV6-2/TRBV6-3; CDR3 DNA: TGTGCCAGCAGTCCCACTAGCGGGGGGGCCATAAATGAGCAGTTCTTC; CDR3 protein: CASSPTSGGAINEQFF
D gene: NA; clone size: many; J gene: TRBJ1-5; V gene: TRBV28; CDR3 DNA: TGTGCCAGCAGTTTAAGTAAGGAGCTTAGCAATCAGCCCCAGCATTTT; CDR3 protein: CASSLSKELSNQPQHF
D gene: NA; clone size: many; J gene: TRBJ1-3; V gene: TRBV24-1; CDR3 DNA: TGTGCCGCGAGTGGGGGGGCTGGCGGAAACACCATATATTTT; CDR3 protein: CAASGGAGGNTIYF
D gene: NA; clone size: many; J gene: TRBJ2-3; V gene: TRBV5-4; CDR3 DNA: TGTGCCAGCAGCTTAGACACAGATACGCAGTATTTT; CDR3 protein: CASSLDTDTQYF
D gene: NA; clone size: NA; J gene: TRBJ2-3; V gene: TRBV9; CDR3 DNA: TGTGCCAGCACCCCGGGGACGGTCAACACAGATACGCAGTATTTT; CDR3 protein: CASTPGTVNTDTQYF
D gene: TRBD1; clone size: many; J gene: TRBJ2-2; V gene: TRBV29-1; CDR3 DNA: TGCAGCGTTGAAGGGGACAGCAGAACCGGGGAGCTGTTTTTT; CDR3 protein: CSVEGDSRTGELFF
D gene: TRBD2; clone size: NA; J gene: TRBJ2-1; V gene: TRBV20-1; CDR3 DNA: TGCAGTGCCATAGGGGCGAGCGGGGCCGCCTACAATGAGCAGTTCTTC; CDR3 protein: CSAIGASGAAYNEQFF
D gene: TRBD1; clone size: NA; J gene: TRBJ2-7; V gene: TRBV9; CDR3 DNA: TGTGCCAGCAGCGTAGATAGGACAGGGGATTCGGAGCAGTACTTC; CDR3 protein: CASSVDRTGDSEQYF
D gene: NA; clone size: NA; J gene: TRBJ2-2; V gene: TRBV19; CDR3 DNA: TGTGCCAGTATGGAGTTTGGGGACGGGAACACCGGGGAGCTGTTTTTT; CDR3 protein: CASMEFGDGNTGELFF
D gene: NA; clone size: many; J gene: TRBJ2-5; V gene: TRBV5-1; CDR3 DNA: TGCGCCAGCAGCTTGAGCGGGCGGGCGAAAGAGACCCAGTACTTC; CDR3 protein: CASSLSGRAKETQYF
D gene: NA; clone size: many; J gene: TRBJ2-3; V gene: TRBV3-1; CDR3 DNA: TGTGCCAGCAGCCAAGGCCACCTGGGTCCAGATACGCAGTATTTT; CDR3 protein: CASSQGHLGPDTQYF
D gene: NA; clone size: few; J gene: TRBJ2-3; V gene: TRBV25-1; CDR3 DNA: TGTGCCAGCAGTGCCCCGGGACACTTCACAGATACGCAGTATTTT; CDR3 protein: CASSAPGHFTDTQYF
D gene: NA; clone size: medium-sized; J gene: TRBJ2-3; V gene: TRBV5-1; CDR3 DNA: TGCGCCAGCAGTTCAGTAAGGATTTCCACAGATACGCAGTATTTT; CDR3 protein: CASSSVRISTDTQYF
D gene: TRBD1; clone size: many; J gene: TRBJ2-3; V gene: TRBV6-1; CDR3 DNA: TGTGCCAGCACCCGGGACAGGGTGTCAGATACGCAGTATTTT; CDR3 protein: CASTRDRVSDTQYF
D gene: NA; clone size: many; J gene: TRBJ1-1; V gene: TRBV20-1; CDR3 DNA: TGCAGTGCTAGGGGTCCCAGGGCTGAAGCTTTCTTT; CDR3 protein: CSARGPRAEAFF
D gene: NA; clone size: many; J gene: TRBJ2-3; V gene: TRBV7-9; CDR3 DNA: TGTGCCAGCAGCTTAGATACAGGGATGACTACAGATACGCAGTATTTT; CDR3 protein: CASSLDTGMTTDTQYF